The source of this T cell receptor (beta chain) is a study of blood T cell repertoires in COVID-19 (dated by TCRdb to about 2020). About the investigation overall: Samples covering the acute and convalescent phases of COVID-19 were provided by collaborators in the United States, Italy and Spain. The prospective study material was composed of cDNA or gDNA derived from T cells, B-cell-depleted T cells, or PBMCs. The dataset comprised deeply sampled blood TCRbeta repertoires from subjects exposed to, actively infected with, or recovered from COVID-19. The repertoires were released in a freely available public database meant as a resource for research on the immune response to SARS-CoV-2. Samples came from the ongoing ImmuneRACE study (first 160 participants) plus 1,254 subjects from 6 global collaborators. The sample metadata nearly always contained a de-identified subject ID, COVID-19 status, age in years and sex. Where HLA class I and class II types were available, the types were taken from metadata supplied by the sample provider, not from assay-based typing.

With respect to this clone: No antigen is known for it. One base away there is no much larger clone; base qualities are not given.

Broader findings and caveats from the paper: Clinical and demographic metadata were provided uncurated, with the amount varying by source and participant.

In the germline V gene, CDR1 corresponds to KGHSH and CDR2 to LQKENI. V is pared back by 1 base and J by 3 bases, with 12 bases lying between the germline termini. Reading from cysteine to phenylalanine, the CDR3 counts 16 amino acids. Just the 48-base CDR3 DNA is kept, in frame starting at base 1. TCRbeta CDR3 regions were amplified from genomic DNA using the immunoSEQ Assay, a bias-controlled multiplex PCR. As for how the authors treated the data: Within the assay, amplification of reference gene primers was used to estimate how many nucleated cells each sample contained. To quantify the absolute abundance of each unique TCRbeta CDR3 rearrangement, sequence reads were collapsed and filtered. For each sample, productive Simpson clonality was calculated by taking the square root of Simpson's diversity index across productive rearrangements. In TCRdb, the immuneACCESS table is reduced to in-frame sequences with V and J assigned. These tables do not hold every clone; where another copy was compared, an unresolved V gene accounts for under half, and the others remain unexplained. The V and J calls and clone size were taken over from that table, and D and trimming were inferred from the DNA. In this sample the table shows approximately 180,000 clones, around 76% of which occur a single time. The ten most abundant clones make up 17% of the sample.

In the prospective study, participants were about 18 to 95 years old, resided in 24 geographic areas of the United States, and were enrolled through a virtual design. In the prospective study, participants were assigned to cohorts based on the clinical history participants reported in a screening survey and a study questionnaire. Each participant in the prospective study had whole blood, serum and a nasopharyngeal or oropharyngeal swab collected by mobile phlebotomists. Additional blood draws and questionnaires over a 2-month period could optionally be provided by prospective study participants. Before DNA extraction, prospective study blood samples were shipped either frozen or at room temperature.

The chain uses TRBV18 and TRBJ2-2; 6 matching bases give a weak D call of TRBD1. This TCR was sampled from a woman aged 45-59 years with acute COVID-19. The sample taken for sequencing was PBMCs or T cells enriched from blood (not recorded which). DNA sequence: TGTGCCAGCTCACCACTAGGGGGTACCGACACCGGGGAGCTGTTTTTT. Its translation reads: CASSPLGGTDTGELFF.